Following are 28 T cell receptor beta chains from one sample sequenced in a study of beta chain features in type 1 diabetes. Of the isolated RNA, all was reverse transcribed, and so the sequenced material was expressed TCRB transcripts. The data were produced by immunoSEQ multiplex PCR, yet TCRdb's version contains in-frame clones alone and is incomplete. The sample lists tens of thousands of clones, around three fifths occurring once. Input material: Tregs from blood. The receptors derive from a woman in her late teens or twenties in good health.

The table lists this clone with a few counts. The rearrangement joins TRBV29-1 to TRBJ2-2, with D tentatively TRBD1 (5 bases). The V gene's germline CDR1 is SQVTM and CDR2 ANQGSEA. The CDR3 runs to 13 residues. Trimming stripped 3 bases from V and 0 bases from J, with 5 bases between. Here the CDR3 reads CSVDRANTGELFF. The CDR3 nucleotides are TGCAGCGTTGACAGGGCGAACACCGGGGAGCTGTTTTTT.

The J gene is TRBJ2-7, the V gene TRBV18, with D tentatively TRBD2 (6 bases). Germline assignment: CDR1 KGHSH and CDR2 LQKENI. This CDR3 comprises 13 residues. V lost 6 bases and J lost 6, with 15 bases in between. CDR3 coding DNA: TGTGCCAGCTCCCCGACTAGTTTGGTCGAGCAGTACTTC. As protein: CASSPTSLVEQYF. The full variable domain, its missing parts supplied by reference TRBV18 and TRBJ2-7, is NAGVMQNPRHLVRRRGQEARLRCSPMKGHSHVYWYRQLPEEGLKFMVYLQKENIIDESGMPKERFSAEFPKEGPSILRIQQVVRGDSAAYFCASSPTSLVEQYFGPGTRLTVT.

The rearrangement joins TRBV5-1 to TRBJ2-1; TRBD1 agrees at 8 bases. Trimming at V came to 4 bases and at J to 3 bases, leaving 6 bases not matched to a gene. The CDR3 runs to 15 residues. CDR1 is SGHRS, CDR2 YFSETQ, per germline. CDR3 sequence reads: CASSPMTGVYNEQFF. CDR3 bases: TGCGCCAGCAGCCCGATGACAGGGGTCTACAATGAGCAGTTCTTC.

This sequence joins TRBV19 and TRBJ2-1, with 8 bases identical to TRBD2. The CDR3 is 15 residues long. Germline values: CDR1 LNHDA, CDR2 SQIVND (reference sequence). Trimming at V came to 10 bases and at J to 4 bases, leaving 12 bases not matched to a gene. The CDR3 sequence: CATRSSGWGYNEQFF. CDR3 coding DNA: TGTGCCACCCGTTCTAGCGGGTGGGGATACAATGAGCAGTTCTTC.

This rearrangement joins TRBV19 to TRBJ2-2, with 10 bases aligning to TRBD2. V lost 3 bases and J lost 9; bases outside the gene matches: 13. The germline V gene has CDR1 LNHDA and CDR2 SQIVND (reference sequence). CDR3 length: 17 amino acids. The CDR3 DNA reads TGTGCCAGTAGTATCCGATCCGGACTAGCGGCCGGAAGGGAGCTGTTTTTT. Residues: CASSIRSGLAAGRELFF. Full variable domain (remainder filled in from reference TRBV19 and TRBJ2-2): DGGITQSPKYLFRKEGQNVTLSCEQNLNHDAMYWYRQDPGQGLRLIYYSQIVNDFQKGDIAEGYSVSREKKESFPLTVTSAQKNPTAFYLCASSIRSGLAAGRELFFGEGSRLTVL.

There are a few counts of this clone. The gene calls are TRBV30 and TRBJ2-6; D call uncertain. The germline CDR1 and CDR2 sequences are GTSNPN and SVGIG (reference sequence). There are 14 residues in the CDR3. Trimming took off 4 bases at V and 0 bases at J, with 7 bases between the two ends. The CDR3 DNA reads as TGTGCCTGGACACTTTACTCTGGGGCCAACGTCCTGACTTTC. It translates to CAWTLYSGANVLTF.

This clone showed up just a few times. CDR3 protein: CASTGQGNEKLFF. In DNA, the CDR3 is TGTGCCAGCACCGGACAGGGAAATGAAAAACTGTTTTTT. The V call is TRBV2, the J call TRBJ1-4, with 8 bases matching TRBD1. The CDR3 contains 13 residues. Germline CDR1 is SNHLY and CDR2 is FYNNEI. The ends lost 7 bases at V and 5 bases at J; junction bases unmatched: 3. The variable domain in full, completed from reference TRBV2 and TRBJ1-4, reads EPEVTQTPSHQVTQMGQEVILRCVPISNHLYFYWYRQILGQKVEFLVSFYNNEISEKSEIFDDQFSVERPDGSNFTLKIRSTKLEDSAMYFCASTGQGNEKLFFGSGTQLSVL.

The CDR3 loop is CASNPLGGWETQYF. The CDR3 coding sequence is TGTGCCAGCAATCCACTAGGGGGTTGGGAGACCCAGTACTTC. The genes are TRBV7-2 and TRBJ2-5, with a weak D call TRBD1 (6 bases). CDR1 and CDR2 from the germline V gene are SGHTA and FQGNSA. The CDR3 is 14 amino acids. V was shortened by 7 bases and J by 5 bases, with 17 bases between the two germline ends.

This clone was counted only a few times. The rearrangement links TRBV28 to TRBJ2-7; D uncertain. Germline-derived CDR1 and CDR2 are MDHEN and SYDVKM. With 8 bases removed from V and 3 bases from J, the gap between germline ends came to 11 bases. The CDR3 spans 12 residues. The CDR3 DNA reads TGTGCCAGCGGCCCAATGTACTACGAGCAGTACTTC. Translated: CASGPMYYEQYF.

The chain uses TRBV2 and TRBJ2-1, with TRBD2 matching over 13 bases. Per the germline V gene, CDR1 is SNHLY and CDR2 is FYNNEI. Trimming cost V 6 bases and J 2 bases; bases outside gene matches: 1. CDR3 length equals 15 residues. Written as DNA, the CDR3 is TGTGCCAGCAGAGGGACTAGCGGGACCTACAATGAGCAGTTCTTC. Residues: CASRGTSGTYNEQFF.

V usage is TRBV6-1 and J usage is TRBJ1-3, with D perhaps matching TRBD1 (5 bases). The CDR3 runs 14 residues. Per germline, CDR1 MNHNS and CDR2 SASEGT. V was clipped by 0 bases and J by 4 bases, with 7 bases between them. For the CDR3, the DNA is TGTGCCAGCAGTGAAGCGCGGGGCGGAAACACCATATATTTT. The encoded protein is CASSEARGGNTIYF.

The chain links TRBV18 to TRBJ2-5; 9 nucleotides match TRBD2. After removal of 1 base from V and 5 bases from J, the junction contained 8 bases not matched to a gene. The CDR3 is made up of 16 amino acids. Germline CDR1 is KGHSH and CDR2 is LQKENI. The DNA of the CDR3 is TGTGCCAGCTCACCACGTGGGGCTAGCGGGGCGGAGACCCAGTACTTC. The encoded protein is CASSPRGASGAETQYF. Drawing the rest from reference TRBV18 and TRBJ2-5, the complete variable domain is NAGVMQNPRHLVRRRGQEARLRCSPMKGHSHVYWYRQLPEEGLKFMVYLQKENIIDESGMPKERFSAEFPKEGPSILRIQQVVRGDSAAYFCASSPRGASGAETQYFGPGTRLLVL.

CDR3 DNA sequence: TGCGCCAGTCACAGTGGGGGGTCCCACACAGATACGCAGTATTTT. It translates to CASHSGGSHTDTQYF. The chain employs TRBV5-1 and TRBJ2-3; D is possibly TRBD2 (6 bases). The V end was cut by 8 bases, the J end by 2 bases, with 18 bases between. This CDR3 comprises 15 residues. Per the germline V gene, CDR1 is SGHRS and CDR2 is YFSETQ.

This chain joins TRBV30 and TRBJ1-6; 7 bases line up with TRBD1. CDR3 length: 14 amino acids. Germline V gene lookup returns CDR1 GTSNPN and CDR2 SVGIG (reference sequence). Trimming took 5 bases from V and 9 from J; bases not matched to a gene: 10. CDR3 residues: CAWGTGTASSPLHF. CDR3 sequence (DNA): TGTGCCTGGGGAACCGGGACAGCATCTTCACCCCTCCACTTT.

This chain links TRBV6-5 with TRBJ2-7, with D perhaps TRBD2 (5 bases). Germline assignment: CDR1 MNHEY and CDR2 SVGAGI. CDR3 length: 13 residues. V was cut by 7 bases and J by 4 bases, with 14 bases left in between. CDR3 residues: CASTQPGGYEQYF. CDR3 sequence (DNA): TGTGCCAGCACCCAACCCGGCGGGTACGAGCAGTACTTC.

V gene TRBV19 combines with J gene TRBJ2-6; 7 nucleotides line up with TRBD1. Germline assignment: CDR1 LNHDA and CDR2 SQIVND (reference sequence). This CDR3 has 16 residues. The V segment lost 11 bases and the J segment 3 bases; nucleotides outside the gene matches: 13. CDR3 in amino acids: CASRGTARSGANVLTF. CDR3 nucleotides: TGTGCCTCCCGAGGGACAGCGAGAAGTGGGGCCAACGTCCTGACTTTC.

The chain carries TRBV6-5 and TRBJ1-1; 9 nucleotides agree with TRBD1. CDR1 is MNHEY and CDR2 is SVGAGI in the germline V gene. V was pared by 7 bases and J by 0 bases, with 3 bases of the junction left unmatched. This CDR3 spans 14 amino acids. The chain's CDR3 is CASTRQGVNTEAFF. The DNA for the CDR3 is TGTGCCAGCACCCGACAGGGGGTGAACACTGAAGCTTTCTTT.

The chain links TRBV19 to TRBJ2-2; 9 bases agree with TRBD2. The CDR3 extends over 15 amino acids. Germline CDR1 LNHDA, CDR2 SQIVND (reference sequence). The junction had 4 bases not matched to a gene; V was cut back by 8 bases and J by 0 bases. The CDR3 region has the DNA TGTGCCAGTCGGGGACTAGCCGCGAACACCGGGGAGCTGTTTTTT. Its protein is CASRGLAANTGELFF.

This chain connects TRBV21-1 to TRBJ2-1; no check of the table's D call, TRBD2, against the DNA was made. TRBV21-1 counts as a pseudogene. The CDR3 is made up of 13 amino acids. The CDR3 loop reads CASRKVAGGRQFF. CDR3 nucleotide sequence: TGTGCCAGCAGAAAGGTAGCGGGAGGTAGGCAGTTCTTC.

The rearrangement links TRBV5-1 to TRBJ2-3; D is unresolved. The V gene lost 4 bases and the J gene lost 5 bases, with 8 bases spanning the gap. This CDR3 comprises 12 residues. Germline V lookup: CDR1 SGHRS, CDR2 YFSETQ. The chain's CDR3 is CASSPAGDTQYF. The DNA of the CDR3 is TGCGCCAGCAGCCCCGCCGGAGATACGCAGTATTTT.

This chain uses TRBV19 with TRBJ2-1; a weak D match, TRBD2 (6 bases). Trimming shortened V by 0 bases and J by 2 bases, and 8 bases separated the two germline ends. The CDR3 is 15 residues long. CDR1 LNHDA and CDR2 SQIVND come from the germline V gene (reference sequence). The CDR3 nucleotides are TGTGCCAGTAGTATAGACGGGAGTCCCTACAATGAGCAGTTCTTC. Its protein product is CASSIDGSPYNEQFF.

V and J are TRBV2 and TRBJ1-2, with D perhaps matching TRBD1 (6 bases). The germline V gene encodes CDR1 SNHLY and CDR2 FYNNEI. The length of the CDR3 is 13 residues. V was cut by 6 bases and J by 6 bases, with 14 bases left in between. CDR3 region: CASRRQASDGYTF. The CDR3 DNA is TGTGCCAGCAGAAGACAGGCCTCGGATGGCTACACCTTC.

The CDR3 bases are TGTGCCAGAAGGCTTGCCCTTGGACTAGCGGTGAACACCGGGGAGCTGTTTTTT. This codes for CARRLALGLAVNTGELFF. V gene TRBV5-3 combines with J gene TRBJ2-2, with 10 bases that match TRBD2. TRBV5-3 is given ORF status, its function remaining uncertain. The CDR3 is made up of 18 amino acids. J was trimmed by 1 base and V by 5 bases; bases with no gene match: 11.

The V and J genes are TRBV2 and TRBJ2-5; D is ambiguous. The end of the DNA aligns better with TRBJ2-7, so the J call may be wrong. CDR1 is SNHLY, CDR2 FYNNEI, per germline. The CDR3 is made up of 12 amino acids. CDR3 in amino acids: CASSDSRVEQYF. The CDR3 DNA is TGTGCCAGCAGTGACAGTCGGGTCGAGCAGTACTTC.

The chain is built from TRBV10-2 and TRBJ2-3; 7 bases are a match to TRBD1. CDR3 length: 12 amino acids. CDR1 WSHSY and CDR2 SAAADI come from the germline V gene. Trimming cost V 5 bases and J 6 bases; bases outside gene matches: 2. The CDR3 DNA reads as TGCGCCAGCAGTTTACAGGGGGATACGCAGTATTTT. Translating it yields CASSLQGDTQYF.

The rearrangement links TRBV5-1 to TRBJ2-1; 7 nucleotides match TRBD2. The CDR3 is made up of 17 amino acids. With V trimmed by 0 bases and J by 3 bases, 9 bases remained unmatched. The germline V gene encodes CDR1 SGHRS and CDR2 YFSETQ. For the CDR3, the DNA is TGCGCCAGCAGCTTGGGTCGGTCGCGGGGGAACTACAATGAGCAGTTCTTC. Protein sequence: CASSLGRSRGNYNEQFF.

V usage is TRBV5-1 and J usage is TRBJ1-1; 8 bases are a match to TRBD1. The germline V gene has CDR1 SGHRS and CDR2 YFSETQ. The V segment lost 0 bases and the J segment 5 bases; nucleotides outside the gene matches: 9. There are 16 residues in the CDR3. The CDR3 spells CASSLGQGWASTEAFF. For the CDR3, the DNA is TGCGCCAGCAGCTTGGGACAGGGGTGGGCGAGTACTGAAGCTTTCTTT.

The chain recombines TRBV18 with TRBJ1-6, with D possibly TRBD1 on 5 matching bases. Trimming took 2 bases from V and 6 from J, leaving 11 bases between them. The germline CDR1 and CDR2 sequences are KGHSH and LQKENI. This CDR3 spans 15 amino acids. CDR3 in amino acids: CASSPGAGPNSPLHF. For the CDR3, the DNA is TGTGCCAGCTCACCAGGGGCAGGGCCTAATTCACCCCTCCACTTT.